The 24 T cell receptor beta chains below come from one sample, sequenced in a study of T cell repertoires in cytomegalovirus infection. One entry per CDR3 protein results from TCRdb running MiXCR on the reads. Of 630,000 or so distinct CDR3 sequences listed, approximately 24% are singletons. The specimen was CD8+ T cells from PBMCs. The receptor set was obtained from a human donor in good health (CMV status not recorded). Some clones in this sample may be carry-over from other donors' samples.

This clonotype occurred many times. This chain connects TRBV7-9 to TRBJ2-1; no reliable D call. CDR1 and CDR2 from the germline V gene are SEHNR and FQNEAQ (reference sequence). This CDR3 spans 12 amino acids. V lost 1 base and J lost 7, with 5 bases in between. CDR3 protein: CASSLEANEQFF. CDR3 nucleotide sequence: TGTGCCAGCAGCTTAGAAGCTAATGAGCAGTTCTTC.

This CDR3 is CASSIRLGANNEQFF. In DNA form, the CDR3 reads TGTGCCAGCAGTATACGCCTAGGGGCTAACAATGAGCAGTTCTTC. V gene TRBV6-2 or TRBV6-3 combines with J gene TRBJ2-1; a possible D gene is TRBD1 (5 bases). The CDR3 is made up of 15 amino acids. Trimming pared 5 bases from V and 5 bases from J, leaving 16 bases between. CDR1 and CDR2 from the germline V gene are MNHEY and SVGEGT.

The sample holds many counts of this clonotype. The V call is TRBV7-9, the J call TRBJ2-1; D not resolved. The germline gives CDR1 SEHNR, CDR2 FQNEAQ (reference sequence). V lost 5 bases and J lost 5, with 10 bases in between. The CDR3 is 13 residues long. The CDR3 here is CASSPPGHNEQFF. CDR3 in DNA: TGTGCCAGCAGCCCCCCGGGTCACAATGAGCAGTTCTTC.

This clonotype was found many times. V and J are TRBV7-6 and TRBJ2-6; D is unresolved. There are 16 residues in the CDR3. CDR1 is SGHVS, CDR2 FNYEAQ, per germline. V shed 6 bases and J shed 0 bases, with 12 bases lying between them. For the CDR3, the DNA is TGTGCCAGCAGTCCTCTCGATAGCTCTGGGGCCAACGTCCTGACTTTC. This encodes CASSPLDSSGANVLTF.

The chain combines TRBV2 with TRBJ2-1; 16 bases are a match to TRBD2. The germline V gene has CDR1 SNHLY and CDR2 FYNNEI. The CDR3 covers 20 residues. V was pared by 4 bases and J by 5 bases, with 14 bases of the junction left unmatched. The CDR3 nucleotides are TGTGCCAGCAGTGTGCCCGGGACTAGCGGGGGGGCCGGGTTGGACAATGAGCAGTTCTTC. Its protein product is CASSVPGTSGGAGLDNEQFF.

V usage is TRBV26 and J usage is TRBJ1-1. TRBV26 is tagged as a pseudogene. CDR3 length equals 16 residues. CDR3 nucleotide sequence: TGTGCCAGCAGTTTTAAATTTGGGAGACGTAACACTGAAGCTGTCTTT. Protein: CASSFKFGRRNTEAVF.

The V and J genes are TRBV7-4 and TRBJ2-1; either TRBD1 or TRBD2 may fit D (7 bases each). CDR3 length: 18 amino acids. Germline loops: CDR1 SGHVT, CDR2 SQSDAQ. V was clipped by 7 bases and J by 4 bases, with 26 bases between them. CDR3 sequence reads: CASNRSGGGGSKYNEQFF. DNA of the CDR3: TGTGCCAGCAACAGATCGGGGGGAGGGGGCAGTAAATACAATGAGCAGTTCTTC.

This clonotype showed up just a few times. The CDR3 DNA reads as TGTGCCAGCAGTTCCTCCCCCCTGACGGACGCGAACACCGGGGAGCTGTTTTTT. It specifies CASSSSPLTDANTGELFF. The V call is TRBV28, the J call TRBJ2-2; D gene ambiguous. CDR1 and CDR2 (germline): MDHEN, SYDVKM. The CDR3 runs 18 residues. The V end lost 4 bases, the J end lost 0 bases, and 18 bases lay between the germline ends. The full variable domain, completed using reference TRBV28 and TRBJ2-2, is DVKVTQSSRYLVKRTGEKVFLECVQDMDHENMFWYRQDPGLGLRLIYFSYDVKMKEKGDIPEGYSVSREKKERFSLILESASTNQTSMYLCASSSSPLTDANTGELFFGEGSRLTVL.

The chain has TRBV20-1 and TRBJ2-2; 8 bases match TRBD2. V shed 6 bases and J 3 bases; nucleotides not matched to a gene: 9. Germline V gives CDR1 DFQATT, CDR2 SNEGSKA (reference sequence). The CDR3 is made up of 15 amino acids. The CDR3 nucleotides are TGCAGTGCATGGGTAACTAGCGGCCACACCGGGGAGCTGTTTTTT. It specifies CSAWVTSGHTGELFF.

Many counts were recorded for this clonotype. The rearrangement links TRBV7-6 to TRBJ2-7, with D possibly called TRBD1 or TRBD2 (5 bases each). V was pared by 5 bases and J by 2 bases, with 13 bases between. This CDR3 comprises 14 residues. Germline V gives CDR1 SGHVS, CDR2 FNYEAQ. The CDR3 DNA follows: TGTGCCAGCAGCCGCCATGAGGGGACCTACGAGCAGTACTTC. Amino acid sequence: CASSRHEGTYEQYF.

The gene calls are TRBV19 and TRBJ2-7; D gene unclear. Germline CDR1 LNHDA, CDR2 SQIVND (reference sequence). This CDR3 is built from 13 residues. V was cut by 3 bases and J by 0 bases, with 6 bases left in between. CDR3 nucleotides: TGTGCCAGTAGTATGGGCCCCTCCTACGAGCAGTACTTC. Encoded protein: CASSMGPSYEQYF. Variable domain in full (rest from reference TRBV19 and TRBJ2-7): DGGITQSPKYLFRKEGQNVTLSCEQNLNHDAMYWYRQDPGQGLRLIYYSQIVNDFQKGDIAEGYSVSREKKESFPLTVTSAQKNPTAFYLCASSMGPSYEQYFGPGTRLTVT.

Points on this clonotype: The junction and the germline gene differ at one end; a read error may be behind it. V is TRBV24-1 and J is TRBJ2-1; 8 bases align to TRBD2. Germline V CDR1 and CDR2: KGHDR, SFDVKD. This CDR3 is 11 amino acids long. CDR3: CTTSNGGVPFF. DNA of the CDR3: TGTACCACCAGTAACGGGGGGGTTCCGTTCTTC.

About this clonotype: This could be a read error, since a much larger clone is one nucleotide away. This chain connects TRBV7-2 to TRBJ2-2, with D uncertain. CDR1 SGHTA and CDR2 FQGNSA come from the germline V gene. This CDR3 has 12 amino acids. The CDR3, as DNA: TGTGTCAGCCCGGGGAACACCGGGGAGCTGTTTTTT. Protein: CVSPGNTGELFF.

This clonotype occurred a few times. This chain connects TRBV19 to TRBJ2-1, with D maybe TRBD2 (5 bases). The germline gives CDR1 LNHDA, CDR2 SQIVND (reference sequence). The CDR3 is 15 residues long. Deletions cut 8 bases from V and 0 bases from J, with 14 bases between. CDR3 bases: TGTGCCAGTCAAGCGGCGGCGGTCTCCTACAATGAGCAGTTCTTC. It codes for CASQAAAVSYNEQFF.

This clonotype was picked up many times. V and J are TRBV7-8 and TRBJ2-7, with 12 bases fitting TRBD2. J gave up 7 bases and V 5 bases, and 6 bases lay outside the gene matches. Looked up from germline, CDR1 is SGHVS and CDR2 is FQNEAQ. The CDR3 runs to 14 residues. Here the CDR3 reads CASSPQGLAGEQYV. CDR3 DNA: TGTGCCAGCAGCCCCCAAGGACTAGCGGGGGAGCAGTACGTC.

The chain links TRBV27 to TRBJ2-2; 7 positions agree with TRBD1. V was pared by 2 bases and J by 1 base, with 7 bases of the junction left unmatched. The CDR3 length is 17 residues. Germline V lookup: CDR1 MNHEY, CDR2 SMNVEV (reference sequence). CDR3 in DNA: TGTGCCAGCAGTTTAAACAGTTACAGGGGGAACACCGGGGAGCTGTTTTTT. This sequence encodes CASSLNSYRGNTGELFF.

Turning to this clonotype: A single base separates this from a much larger clone, so it may be a read error. The CDR3 region has the DNA TGTGTCAGCAGCTCTCTAGCGGTTCAAGAGACCCAGTACTTC. Residues: CVSSSLAVQETQYF. The chain recombines TRBV7-8 with TRBJ2-5; 7 bases are shared with TRBD2. The CDR3 spans 14 residues. Germline V lookup: CDR1 SGHVS, CDR2 FQNEAQ.

This chain uses TRBV7-9 with TRBJ1-2; D gene uncertain. Germline V gene lookup returns CDR1 SEHNR and CDR2 FQNEAQ (reference sequence). This CDR3 comprises 12 residues. With 2 bases removed from V and 6 bases from J, the gap between germline ends came to 7 bases. Here the CDR3 DNA reads TGTGCCAGCAGCTTATCACTGGATGGCTACACCTTC. Encoded protein: CASSLSLDGYTF.

The genes are TRBV12-3 or TRBV12-4 and TRBJ2-4; D may be TRBD1 or TRBD2 (5 bases each). CDR3 size: 16 residues. V gave up 6 bases and J gave up 0 bases, with 15 bases separating them. The CDR3 DNA reads TGTGCCAGCAGCTTGCGTCGGGACCGAGCCAAAAACATTCAGTACTTC. Amino acids: CASSLRRDRAKNIQYF.

This chain uses TRBV20-1 with TRBJ1-1; D perhaps matches TRBD1 (5 bases). The CDR3 is made up of 14 amino acids. V lost 2 bases and J 4 bases, leaving 14 bases between the germline ends. Germline lookup yields CDR1 DFQATT and CDR2 SNEGSKA (reference sequence). CDR3 in amino acids: CSARIRGTGTEAFF. Written as DNA, the CDR3 is TGCAGTGCTAGAATTCGGGGGACGGGCACTGAAGCTTTCTTT.

At least ten counts were recorded for this clonotype. The V gene is TRBV7-6, the J gene TRBJ2-7; TRBD1 matches at 9 bases. The germline gives CDR1 SGHVS, CDR2 FNYEAQ. V shed 1 base and J 5 bases; nucleotides not matched to a gene: 3. There are 14 residues in the CDR3. CDR3 DNA sequence: TGTGCCAGCAGCTTAGGACAGGGGGGCGACGAGCAGTACTTC. Amino acid sequence: CASSLGQGGDEQYF. The whole variable domain, filled in from reference TRBV7-6 and TRBJ2-7, reads GAGVSQSPRYKVTKRGQDVALRCDPISGHVSLYWYRQALGQGPEFLTYFNYEAQQDKSGLPNDRFSAERPEGSISTLTIQRTEQRDSAMYRCASSLGQGGDEQYFGPGTRLTVT.

Note on this clonotype: Germline is not matched at one junction end, which may reflect a read error. This rearrangement joins TRBV7-6 to TRBJ2-5; 13 nucleotides align to TRBD2. This CDR3 spans 15 amino acids. Per germline, CDR1 SGHVS and CDR2 FNYEAQ. CDR3 DNA: TGTGCTAGCAGCTGGACTAGCGGGAGCCAAGAGACCCAGTACTTC. Protein sequence: CASSWTSGSQETQYF.

The V call is TRBV28, the J call TRBJ2-7; the match to TRBD2 covers 12 bases. With V trimmed by 3 bases and J by 1 base, 4 bases remained unmatched. The CDR3 consists of 16 residues. Per germline, CDR1 MDHEN and CDR2 SYDVKM. Here the CDR3 DNA reads TGTGCCAGCAGTTTGGCTAGCGGGAGGGCGTCCTACGAGCAGTACGTC. Protein product: CASSLASGRASYEQYV.

V gene TRBV19 combines with J gene TRBJ2-2; D gene unclear. Germline-derived CDR1 and CDR2 are LNHDA and SQIVND (reference sequence). The CDR3 spans 14 residues. Trimming pared 3 bases from V and 1 base from J, leaving 6 bases between. The DNA for the CDR3 is TGTGCCAGTAGTATTTCGGGGAACACCGGGGAGCTGTTTTTT. Its protein product is CASSISGNTGELFF.